This T cell receptor (beta chain) was identified during a study of cytomegalovirus exposure and HLA in healthy donors. Whole-study findings and limits: Reportedly, fewer N-insertions than the approximately 690-donor mean appeared in an Asian-associated ancestry cluster in a later analysis. There were 150 or so TCR beta chains listed as cytomegalovirus-associated. In a later analysis, compared with equally common non-associated chains, HLA-associated beta chains were more expanded.

13 Jbeta primers and 60 Vbeta primers were used for the PCR. The method was immunoSEQ multiplex PCR; TCRdb's version includes in-frame clones alone and lacks a portion of them. The sample consists of some 65,000 clones, roughly 70% of them appearing once. The table lists this clone with a few counts. Antigen specificity is unknown. The germline CDR1 and CDR2 sequences are SGHRS and YFSETQ. The CDR3 extends over 14 amino acids. The V end lost 4 bases, the J end lost 2 bases, and 13 bases lay between the germline ends. The V call is TRBV5-1, the J call TRBJ2-7, with D perhaps TRBD2 (6 bases). The receptor's source is a woman younger than 45 in good health and CMV-seronegative. Sequencing was done on a sample of PBMCs. The CDR3 reads CASSGGTSAYEQYF. In nucleotides, the CDR3 is TGCGCCAGCAGCGGAGGGACTTCAGCCTACGAGCAGTACTTC.